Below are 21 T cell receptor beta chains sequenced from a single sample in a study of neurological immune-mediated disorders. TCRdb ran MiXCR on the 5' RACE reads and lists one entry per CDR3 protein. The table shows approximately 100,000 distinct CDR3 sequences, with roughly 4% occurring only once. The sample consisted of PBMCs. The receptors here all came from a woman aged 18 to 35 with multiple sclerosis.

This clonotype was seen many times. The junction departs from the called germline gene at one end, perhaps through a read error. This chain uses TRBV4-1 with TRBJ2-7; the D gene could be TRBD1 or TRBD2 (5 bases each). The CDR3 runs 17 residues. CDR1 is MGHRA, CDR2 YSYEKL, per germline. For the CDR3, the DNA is TGCGCCAGCAGGCAAGGGGATCTAGTTGAGGGTTTCTACGAGCAGTACTTC. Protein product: CASRQGDLVEGFYEQYF.

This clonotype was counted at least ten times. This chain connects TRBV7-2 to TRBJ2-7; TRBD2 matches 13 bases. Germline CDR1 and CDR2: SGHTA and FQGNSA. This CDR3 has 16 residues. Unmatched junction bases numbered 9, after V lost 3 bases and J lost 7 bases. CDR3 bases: TGTGCCAGCAGCTTCACGTCCGGGACTAGCGGGGTTGAGCAGTACTTC. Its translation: CASSFTSGTSGVEQYF.

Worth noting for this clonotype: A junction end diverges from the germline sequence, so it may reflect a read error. CDR3 DNA sequence: TGTGCCAGCTCACCGACAGGGACCGGTCAGCACCAGCATTTT. Its protein product is CASSPTGTGQHQHF. The genes are TRBV18 and TRBJ1-5; TRBD1 matches at 7 bases. The CDR3 extends over 14 amino acids. Germline-derived CDR1 and CDR2 are KGHSH and LQKENI.

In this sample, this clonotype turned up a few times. CDR3 protein: CASSPAGGSTYEQYF. The CDR3 coding sequence is TGTGCCAGCAGCCCCGCTGGAGGGTCCACCTACGAGCAGTACTTC. J is TRBJ2-7 and V is TRBV7-2, with D possibly TRBD2 on 6 matching bases. The V end lost 5 bases, the J end lost 2 bases, and 16 bases lay between the germline ends. Germline CDR1 is SGHTA and CDR2 is FQGNSA. The CDR3 is 15 residues long.

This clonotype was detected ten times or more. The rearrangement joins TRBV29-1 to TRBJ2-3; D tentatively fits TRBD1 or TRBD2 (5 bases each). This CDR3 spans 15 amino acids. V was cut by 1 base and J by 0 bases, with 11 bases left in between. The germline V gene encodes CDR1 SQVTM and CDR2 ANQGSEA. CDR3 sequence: CSVEGRDPSTDTQYF. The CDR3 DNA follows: TGCAGCGTTGAAGGCAGGGACCCAAGCACAGATACGCAGTATTTT.

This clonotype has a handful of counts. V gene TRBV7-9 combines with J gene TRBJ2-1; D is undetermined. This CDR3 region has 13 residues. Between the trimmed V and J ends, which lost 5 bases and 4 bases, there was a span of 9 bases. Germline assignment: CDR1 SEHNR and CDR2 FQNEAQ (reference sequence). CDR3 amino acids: CASSQPFYNEQFF. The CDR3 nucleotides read TGTGCCAGCAGCCAACCTTTTTACAATGAGCAGTTCTTC.

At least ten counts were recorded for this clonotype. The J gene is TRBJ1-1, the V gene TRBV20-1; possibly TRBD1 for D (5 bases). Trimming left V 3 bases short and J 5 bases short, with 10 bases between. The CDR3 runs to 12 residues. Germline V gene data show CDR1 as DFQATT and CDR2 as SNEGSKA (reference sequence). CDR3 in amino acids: CSASLTETEAFF. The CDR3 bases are TGCAGTGCTAGCCTGACAGAGACTGAAGCTTTCTTT.

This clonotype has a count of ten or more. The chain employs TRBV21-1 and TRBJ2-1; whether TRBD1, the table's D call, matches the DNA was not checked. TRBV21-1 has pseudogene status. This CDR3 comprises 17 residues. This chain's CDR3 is CASSGPREQHLLYEQFF. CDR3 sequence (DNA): TGTGCCAGCAGCGGTCCTCGGGAGCAGCATTTGCTCTATGAGCAGTTCTTC.

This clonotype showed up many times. CDR3 sequence (DNA): TGTGCCAGCAGCCAAGGGGCAGGGACCAACACTGAAGCTTTCTTT. Translated, it gives CASSQGAGTNTEAFF. The chain carries TRBV3-1 and TRBJ1-1; maybe TRBD1 (5 bases). Germline CDR1 LGHDT, CDR2 YNNKEL (reference sequence). The ends were cut back, 1 base at V and 2 bases at J, with 11 bases in the middle. This CDR3 is 15 amino acids long.

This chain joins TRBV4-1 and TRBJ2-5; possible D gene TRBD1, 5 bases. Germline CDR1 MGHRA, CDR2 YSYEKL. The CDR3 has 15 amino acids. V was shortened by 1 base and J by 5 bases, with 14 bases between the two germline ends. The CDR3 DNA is TGCGCCAGCAGCCAAGTTATACAGGTGTCGGAGACCCAGTACTTC. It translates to CASSQVIQVSETQYF.

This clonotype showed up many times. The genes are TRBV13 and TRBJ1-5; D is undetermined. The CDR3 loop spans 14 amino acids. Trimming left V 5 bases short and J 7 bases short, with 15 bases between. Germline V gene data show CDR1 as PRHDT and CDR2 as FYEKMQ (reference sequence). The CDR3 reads CASSNRQSGQPQHF. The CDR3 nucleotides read TGTGCCAGCAGCAATAGACAATCTGGGCAGCCCCAGCATTTT. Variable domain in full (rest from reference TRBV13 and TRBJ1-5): AAGVIQSPRHLIKEKRETATLKCYPIPRHDTVYWYQQGPGQDPQFLISFYEKMQSDKGSIPDRFSAQQFSDYHSELNMSSLELGDSALYFCASSNRQSGQPQHFGDGTRLSIL.

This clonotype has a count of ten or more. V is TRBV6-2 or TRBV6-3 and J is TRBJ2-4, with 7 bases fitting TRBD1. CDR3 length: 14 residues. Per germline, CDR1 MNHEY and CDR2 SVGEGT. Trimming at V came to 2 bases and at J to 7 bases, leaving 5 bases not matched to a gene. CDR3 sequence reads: CASSYGQVGNIQYF. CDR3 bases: TGTGCCAGCAGTTACGGACAGGTCGGGAACATTCAGTACTTC.

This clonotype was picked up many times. This CDR3 reads CSVERYNEQFF. The CDR3 DNA reads TGCAGCGTTGAAAGATACAATGAGCAGTTCTTC. V is TRBV29-1 and J is TRBJ2-1, with D unresolved. Deletions cut 2 bases from V and 4 bases from J, with 3 bases between. This CDR3 is built from 11 residues. CDR1 and CDR2 from the germline V gene are SQVTM and ANQGSEA.

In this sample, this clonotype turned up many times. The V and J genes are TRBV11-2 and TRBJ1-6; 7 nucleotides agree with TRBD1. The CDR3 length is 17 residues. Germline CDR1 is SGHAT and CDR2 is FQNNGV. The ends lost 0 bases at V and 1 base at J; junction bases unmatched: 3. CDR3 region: CASSLEGQPSYNSPLHF. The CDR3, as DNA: TGTGCCAGCAGCTTAGAGGGACAGCCGTCCTATAATTCACCCCTCCACTTT.

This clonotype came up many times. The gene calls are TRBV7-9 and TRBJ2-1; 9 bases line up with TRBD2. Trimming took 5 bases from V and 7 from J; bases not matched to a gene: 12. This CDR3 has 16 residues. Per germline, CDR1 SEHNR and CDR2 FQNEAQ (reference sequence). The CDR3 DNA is TGTGCCAGCAGCGCCAGCGGGGGGTTTCCTCCGAATGAGCAGTTCTTC. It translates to CASSASGGFPPNEQFF.

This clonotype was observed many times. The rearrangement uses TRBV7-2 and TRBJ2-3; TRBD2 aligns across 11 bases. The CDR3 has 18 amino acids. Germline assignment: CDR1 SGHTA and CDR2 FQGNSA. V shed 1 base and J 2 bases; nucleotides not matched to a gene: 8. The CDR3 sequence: CASSLVRTSGGFTDTQYF. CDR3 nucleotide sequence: TGTGCCAGCAGCTTAGTGAGAACTAGCGGGGGATTCACAGATACGCAGTATTTT. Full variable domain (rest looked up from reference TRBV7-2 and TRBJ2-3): GAGVSQSPSNKVTEKGKDVELRCDPISGHTALYWYRQSLGQGLEFLIYFQGNSAPDKSGLPSDRFSAERTGGSVSTLTIQRTQQEDSAVYLCASSLVRTSGGFTDTQYFGPGTRLTVL.

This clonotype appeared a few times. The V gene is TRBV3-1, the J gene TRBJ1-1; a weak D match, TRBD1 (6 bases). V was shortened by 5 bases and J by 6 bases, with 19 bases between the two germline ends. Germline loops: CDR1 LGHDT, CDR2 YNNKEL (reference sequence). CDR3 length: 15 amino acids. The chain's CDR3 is CASSAVYRARPEAFF. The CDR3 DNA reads TGTGCCAGCAGCGCTGTGTACAGGGCGCGACCTGAAGCTTTCTTT.

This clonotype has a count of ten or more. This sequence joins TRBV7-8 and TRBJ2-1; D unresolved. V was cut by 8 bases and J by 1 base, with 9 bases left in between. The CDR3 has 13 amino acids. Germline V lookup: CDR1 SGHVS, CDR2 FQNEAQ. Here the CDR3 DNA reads TGTGCCAGCGTCGATCGGTCCTACAATGAGCAGTTCTTC. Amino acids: CASVDRSYNEQFF.

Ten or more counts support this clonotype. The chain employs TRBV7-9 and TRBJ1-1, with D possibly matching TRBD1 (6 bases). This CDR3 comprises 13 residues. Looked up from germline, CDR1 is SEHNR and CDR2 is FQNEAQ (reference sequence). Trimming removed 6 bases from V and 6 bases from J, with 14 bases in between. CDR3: CASRAGEGAEAFF. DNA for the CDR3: TGTGCCAGCAGGGCAGGGGAAGGCGCTGAAGCTTTCTTT.

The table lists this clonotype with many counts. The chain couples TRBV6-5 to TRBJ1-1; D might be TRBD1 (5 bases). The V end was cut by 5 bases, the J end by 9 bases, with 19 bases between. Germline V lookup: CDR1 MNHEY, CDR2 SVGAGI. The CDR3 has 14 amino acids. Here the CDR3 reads CASSTDRTMYQAFF. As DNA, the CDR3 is TGTGCCAGCAGTACCGACCGGACAATGTATCAAGCTTTCTTT.

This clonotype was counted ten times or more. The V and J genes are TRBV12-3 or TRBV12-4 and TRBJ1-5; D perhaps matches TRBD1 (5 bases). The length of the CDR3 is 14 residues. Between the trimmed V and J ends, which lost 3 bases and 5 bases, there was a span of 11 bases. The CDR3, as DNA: TGTGCCAGCAGTTTGCAGGGCTTGTATCAGCCCCAGCATTTT. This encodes CASSLQGLYQPQHF.